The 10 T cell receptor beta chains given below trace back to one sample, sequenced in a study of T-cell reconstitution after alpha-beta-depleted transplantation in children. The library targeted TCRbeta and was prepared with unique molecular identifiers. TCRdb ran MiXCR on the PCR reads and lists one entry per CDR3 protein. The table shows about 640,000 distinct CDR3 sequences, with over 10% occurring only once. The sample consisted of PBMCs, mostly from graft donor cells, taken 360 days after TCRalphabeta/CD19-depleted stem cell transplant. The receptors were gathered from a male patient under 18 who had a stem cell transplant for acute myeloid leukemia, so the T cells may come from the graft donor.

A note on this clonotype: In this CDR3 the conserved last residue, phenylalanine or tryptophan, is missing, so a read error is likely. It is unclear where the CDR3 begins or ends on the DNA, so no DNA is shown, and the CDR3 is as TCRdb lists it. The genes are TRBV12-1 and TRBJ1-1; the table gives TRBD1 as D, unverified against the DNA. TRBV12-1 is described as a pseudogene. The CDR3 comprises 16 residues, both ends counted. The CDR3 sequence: CASSFRGQVMNTEAFY.

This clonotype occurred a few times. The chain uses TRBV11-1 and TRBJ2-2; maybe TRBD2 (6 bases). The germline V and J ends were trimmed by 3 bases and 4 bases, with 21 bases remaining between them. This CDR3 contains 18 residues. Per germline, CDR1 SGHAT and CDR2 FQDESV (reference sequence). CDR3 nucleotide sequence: TGTGCCAGCAGCTTTTCGGTGAGATCGGGAGTACCCACCGGGGAGCTGTTTTTT. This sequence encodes CASSFSVRSGVPTGELFF. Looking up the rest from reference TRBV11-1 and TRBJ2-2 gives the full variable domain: EAEVAQSPRYKITEKSQAVAFWCDPISGHATLYWYRQILGQGPELLVQFQDESVVDDSQLPKDRFSAERLKGVDSTLKIQPAELGDSAMYLCASSFSVRSGVPTGELFFGEGSRLTVL.

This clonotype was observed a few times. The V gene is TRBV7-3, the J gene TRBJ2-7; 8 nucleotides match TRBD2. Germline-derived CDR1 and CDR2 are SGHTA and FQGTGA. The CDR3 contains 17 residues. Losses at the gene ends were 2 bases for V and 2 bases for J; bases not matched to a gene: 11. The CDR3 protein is CASSLYGGASGPYEQYF. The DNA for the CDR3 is TGTGCCAGCAGCTTATATGGGGGGGCTAGCGGGCCCTACGAGCAGTACTTC. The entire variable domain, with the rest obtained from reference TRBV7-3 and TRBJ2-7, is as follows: GAGVSQTPSNKVTEKGKYVELRCDPISGHTALYWYRQSLGQGPEFLIYFQGTGAADDSGLPNDRFFAVRPEGSVSTLKIQRTERGDSAVYLCASSLYGGASGPYEQYFGPGTRLTVT.

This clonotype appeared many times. The chain's CDR3 is CSVDRGLDLISGELFF. In DNA, the CDR3 is TGCAGCGTTGATAGGGGACTAGACTTAATAAGCGGGGAGCTGTTTTTT. The chain carries TRBV29-1 and TRBJ2-2, with 8 bases matching TRBD2. CDR1 is SQVTM and CDR2 is ANQGSEA in the germline V gene. The CDR3 sequence is 16 residues long. V lost 3 bases and J lost 7; bases outside the gene matches: 13.

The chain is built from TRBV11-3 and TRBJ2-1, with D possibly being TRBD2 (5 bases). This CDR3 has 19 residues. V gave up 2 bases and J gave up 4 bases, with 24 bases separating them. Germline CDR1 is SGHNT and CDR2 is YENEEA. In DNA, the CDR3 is TGTGCCAGCAGCTTATCAAACTATCCCCGGGGATACTCATACAATGAGCAGTTCTTC. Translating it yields CASSLSNYPRGYSYNEQFF.

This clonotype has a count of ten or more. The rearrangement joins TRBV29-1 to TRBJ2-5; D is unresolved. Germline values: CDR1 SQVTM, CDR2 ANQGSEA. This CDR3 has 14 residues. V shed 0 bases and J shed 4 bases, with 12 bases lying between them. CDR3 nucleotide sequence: TGCAGCGTTGAAGACGGCAGGCCCCGAGAGACCCAGTACTTC. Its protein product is CSVEDGRPRETQYF.

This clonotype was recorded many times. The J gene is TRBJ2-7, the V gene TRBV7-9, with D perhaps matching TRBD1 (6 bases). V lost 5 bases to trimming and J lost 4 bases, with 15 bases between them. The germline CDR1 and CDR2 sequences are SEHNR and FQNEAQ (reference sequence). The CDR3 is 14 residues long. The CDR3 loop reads CASSVGTGIYEQYF. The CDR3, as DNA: TGTGCCAGCAGCGTGGGAACAGGGATTTACGAGCAGTACTTC.

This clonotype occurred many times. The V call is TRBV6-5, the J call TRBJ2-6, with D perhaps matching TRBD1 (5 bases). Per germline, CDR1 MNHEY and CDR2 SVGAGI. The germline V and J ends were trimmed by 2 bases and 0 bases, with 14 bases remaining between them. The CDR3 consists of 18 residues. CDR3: CASSYEAQGISGANVLTF. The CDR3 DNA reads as TGTGCCAGCAGTTACGAGGCCCAGGGAATCTCTGGGGCCAACGTCCTGACTTTC.

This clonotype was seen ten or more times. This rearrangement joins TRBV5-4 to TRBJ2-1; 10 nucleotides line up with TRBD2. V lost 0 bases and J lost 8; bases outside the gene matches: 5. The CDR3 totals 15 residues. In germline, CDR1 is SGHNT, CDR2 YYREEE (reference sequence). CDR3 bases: TGTGCCAGCAGCTTGGGCCTAGCGGGAGACGATGAGCAGTTCTTC. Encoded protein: CASSLGLAGDDEQFF. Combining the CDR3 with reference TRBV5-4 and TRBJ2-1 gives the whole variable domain ETGVTQSPTHLIKTRGQQVTLRCSSQSGHNTVSWYQQALGQGPQFIFQYYREEENGRGNFPPRFSGLQFPNYSSELNVNALELDDSALYLCASSLGLAGDDEQFFGPGTRLTVL.

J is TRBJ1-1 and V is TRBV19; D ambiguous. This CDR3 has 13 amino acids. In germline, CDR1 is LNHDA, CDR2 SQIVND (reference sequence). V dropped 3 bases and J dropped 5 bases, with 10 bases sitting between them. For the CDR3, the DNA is TGTGCCAGTAGTATGGAGGGTTGGACTGAAGCTTTCTTT. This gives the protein CASSMEGWTEAFF.